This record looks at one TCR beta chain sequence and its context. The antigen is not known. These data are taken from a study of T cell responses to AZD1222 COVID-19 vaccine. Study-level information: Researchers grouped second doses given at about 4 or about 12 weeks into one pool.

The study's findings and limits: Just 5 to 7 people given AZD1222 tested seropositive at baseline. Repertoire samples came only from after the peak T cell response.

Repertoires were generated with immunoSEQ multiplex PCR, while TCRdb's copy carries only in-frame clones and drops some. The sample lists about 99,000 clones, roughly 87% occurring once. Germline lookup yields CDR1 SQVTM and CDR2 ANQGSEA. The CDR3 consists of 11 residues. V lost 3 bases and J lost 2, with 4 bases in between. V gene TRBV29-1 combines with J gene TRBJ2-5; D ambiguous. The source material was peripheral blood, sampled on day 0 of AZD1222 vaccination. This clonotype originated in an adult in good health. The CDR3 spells CSVEGQETQYF. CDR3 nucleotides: TGCAGCGTTGAGGGTCAAGAGACCCAGTACTTC.